A selection of T cell receptor beta chains follows, all from one sample in a study of blood T cell repertoires in COVID-19. This table comes from immunoSEQ multiplex PCR, and its TCRdb copy is limited to in-frame clones, with some not included. Among 400,000 to 450,000 clones listed, 89% were seen once. Sequenced: peripheral blood. The receptors shown here come from a middle-aged woman with COVID-19, enrolled during active disease. Both conserved end residues are part of each CDR3. The D gene is left open where the match is weak. Clone size is shown for a subset of rows, as once, few, many or a class of expanded clone.

NA	NA	TRBJ2-7	TRBV6-6	TGTGCCAGCTTCCCGGGAGCCACCTCCTACGAGCAGTACTTC	CASFPGATSYEQYF
NA	NA	TRBJ1-6	TRBV15	TGTGCCACCACTCAGGGCCGACAAATCAATTCACCCCTCCACTTT	CATTQGRQINSPLHF
TRBD1	NA	TRBJ1-5	TRBV6-5	TGTGCCAGCAGGGGACAGGGGTATCAGCCCCAGCATTTT	CASRGQGYQPQHF
TRBD2	NA	TRBJ2-7	TRBV9	TGTGCCAGCAGCTTCAAGGGGTCCCCTAGCGGGGTCTCCTACGAGCAGTACTTC	CASSFKGSPSGVSYEQYF
NA	NA	TRBJ1-3	TRBV19	TGTGCCAGTAGTAATTACAGGGCGTTCTCTGGAAACACCATATATTTT	CASSNYRAFSGNTIYF
TRBD1	NA	TRBJ1-5	TRBV28	TGTGCCAGCAGTTTCCTGTCAGGGGGTCAGCCCCAGCATTTT	CASSFLSGGQPQHF
TRBD2	NA	TRBJ2-6	TRBV2	TGTGCCAGCAGTACACTAGCGGGCGACCCTTTGGGGGCCAACGTCCTGACTTTC	CASSTLAGDPLGANVLTF
TRBD1	NA	TRBJ1-4	TRBV19	TGTGCCAGTAGTTACCCGGGACAGGCCCGGAATGAAAAACTGTTTTTT	CASSYPGQARNEKLFF
NA	NA	TRBJ1-2	TRBV4-3	TGCGCCAGCAGCCAGGGAATAGGCGGGTTAGCTAACTATGGCTACACCTTC	CASSQGIGGLANYGYTF
NA	NA	TRBJ1-1	TRBV4-3	TGCGCCAGCAGCCAAGCGCTCGGGAGGAACACTGAAGCTTTCTTT	CASSQALGRNTEAFF
TRBD1	NA	TRBJ1-1	TRBV2	TGTGCCAGCCTTGGGACAGGGAACGGGGTTGCTTTCTTT	CASLGTGNGVAFF
NA	NA	TRBJ1-4	TRBV15	TGTGCCACGAGCGATACGAGAACGGCTAATGAAAAACTGTTTTTT	CATSDTRTANEKLFF
NA	NA	TRBJ2-7	TRBV6-5	TGTGCCAGCAGTCCCGGGACACGTTACGAGCAGTACTTC	CASSPGTRYEQYF
TRBD1	once	TRBJ2-7	TRBV5-6	TGTGCCAGCAGCTGGGCCACCGGGACAGCTTACGAGCAGTACTTC	CASSWATGTAYEQYF
NA	NA	TRBJ2-3	TRBV11-2	TGTGCCAGCAGAAGTCGCGGGGATACGCAGTATTTT	CASRSRGDTQYF
TRBD1	few	TRBJ1-1	TRBV27	TGTGCCAGCAGTTTCCTAGGGACAGGGGAGGACACTGAAGCTTTCTTT	CASSFLGTGEDTEAFF
NA	NA	TRBJ2-7	TRBV5-5	TGTGCCAGCAGCCCCAGAGCCACTACCTCCTACGAGCAGTACTTC	CASSPRATTSYEQYF
TRBD1	NA	TRBJ2-7	TRBV6-6	TGTGCCAGCAGTTGGGCAGACAGGGGGCCGTTGTGCGAGCAGTACTTC	CASSWADRGPLCEQYF
TRBD2	NA	TRBJ2-3	TRBV9	TGTGCCAGCAGCGGCCGACTAGCCGGGGGGGATACGCAGTATTTT	CASSGRLAGGDTQYF
TRBD1	NA	TRBJ1-2	TRBV6-6	TGTGCCAGCAGTCCTTTCACAGGGGGCGTCGGTGGCTACACCTTC	CASSPFTGGVGGYTF
TRBD1	NA	TRBJ2-4	TRBV7-3	TGTGCCAGCAGCTCGGGACAGGGGGATTCCAAAAACATTCAGTACTTC	CASSSGQGDSKNIQYF
TRBD1	NA	TRBJ1-6	TRBV18	TGTGCCAGCTCCCAAGCAGGGGGATATAATTCACCCCTCCACTTT	CASSQAGGYNSPLHF
NA	NA	TRBJ1-5	TRBV7-6	TGTGCCAGCAGCCAAACAAGGAGGGATCAGCCCCAGCATTTT	CASSQTRRDQPQHF
NA	NA	TRBJ1-5	TRBV4-3	TGCGCCAGCAGCCAAGACAGGAAACAGCCCCAGCATTTT	CASSQDRKQPQHF
TRBD1	NA	TRBJ2-7	TRBV28	TGTGCCAGCAGAAAAACCGGGACAGGGCCCTACGAGCAGTACTTC	CASRKTGTGPYEQYF
TRBD1	few	TRBJ1-2	TRBV5-6	TGTGCCAGCAGCTTGCCGTTTTCCCAGGGGGCGGATGGCTACACCTTC	CASSLPFSQGADGYTF
NA	NA	TRBJ1-1	TRBV5-4	TGTGCCAGCAGCCCCCAATTAGAAGCCCTGAACACTGAAGCTTTCTTT	CASSPQLEALNTEAFF
TRBD2	NA	TRBJ2-7	TRBV6-5	TGTGCCAGCCTCTCGCCCGGGGGGTCCTACGAGCAGTACTTC	CASLSPGGSYEQYF
NA	NA	TRBJ2-1	TRBV19	TGTGCCAGTAGTATTAGCGGAGGGACCAATTATGAGCAGTTCTTC	CASSISGGTNYEQFF
TRBD1	NA	TRBJ1-2	TRBV6-2/TRBV6-3	TGTGCCAGCAGTTACGGGACAGGCAACTATGGCTACACCTTC	CASSYGTGNYGYTF
NA	NA	TRBJ1-2	TRBV5-4	TGTGCCAGCAGCCCGGACAGCTACTATGGCTACACCTTC	CASSPDSYYGYTF
TRBD2	NA	TRBJ2-7	TRBV9	TGTGCCAGCAGCCCATCTGCGGGACTAGCGGGGGGTAGCTCCTACGAGCAGTACTTC	CASSPSAGLAGGSSYEQYF
TRBD2	NA	TRBJ2-1	TRBV29-1	TGCAGCGTTGCCCTTGTTTGGCTAGCGGGAGGTGAAGAGCAGTTCTTC	CSVALVWLAGGEEQFF
TRBD2	NA	TRBJ2-5	TRBV5-4	TGTGCCAGCCAGCGGGGGGGCCAAGAGACCCAGTACTTC	CASQRGGQETQYF
NA	NA	TRBJ2-3	TRBV11-2	TGTGCCAGCAGCCTTCGGGAAGCTACAGATACGCAGTATTTT	CASSLREATDTQYF
NA	NA	TRBJ1-2	TRBV27	TGTGCCAGCAGTTTACCCGGGACTGCTGGCTACACCTTC	CASSLPGTAGYTF
NA	few	TRBJ1-1	TRBV10-3	TGTGCCATCAGGAGTGTCGTGGGGGGGAAGACTGAAGCTTTCTTT	CAIRSVVGGKTEAFF
NA	NA	TRBJ1-3	TRBV5-4	TGTGCCAGCAGCTTGTGGTCAGCGAGAGGAAACACCATATATTTT	CASSLWSARGNTIYF
TRBD2	NA	TRBJ2-5	TRBV19	TGTGCCTCGACGGGGGGATCAGAGACCCAGTACTTC	CASTGGSETQYF
TRBD2	NA	TRBJ2-5	TRBV4-3	TGCGCCAGCAGCCTAGCCCTTAGCGGGACCGCCCAAGAGACCCAGTACTTC	CASSLALSGTAQETQYF